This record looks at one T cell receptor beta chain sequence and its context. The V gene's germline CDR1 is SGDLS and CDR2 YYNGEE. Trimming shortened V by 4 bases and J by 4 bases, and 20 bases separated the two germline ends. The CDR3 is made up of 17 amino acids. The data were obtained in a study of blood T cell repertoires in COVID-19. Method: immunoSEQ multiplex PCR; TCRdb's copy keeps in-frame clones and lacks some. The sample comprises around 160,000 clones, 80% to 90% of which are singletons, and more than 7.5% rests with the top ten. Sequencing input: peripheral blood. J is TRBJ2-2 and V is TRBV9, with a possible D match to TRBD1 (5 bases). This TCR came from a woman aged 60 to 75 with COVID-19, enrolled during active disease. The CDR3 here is CASSRSTGGAVTGELFF. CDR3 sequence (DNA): TGTGCCAGCAGCAGATCAACCGGTGGGGCGGTCACCGGGGAGCTGTTTTTT.